This TCR beta chain was identified during a study of blood T cell repertoires in COVID-19. Study summary: Acute-phase and convalescent COVID-19 samples originated in the United States, Italy and Spain.

This CDR3 spans 14 amino acids. V lost 6 bases and J lost 6, with 17 bases in between. The V gene's germline CDR1 is SGHNT and CDR2 YYREEE (reference sequence). Recruitment covered about two dozen US areas and drew participants whose ages spanned roughly 18 to 89 years. The assay was immunoSEQ multiplex PCR, and TCRdb's table has in-frame clones only and misses some. Of approximately 250,000 clones detected, around 80% appear once; the ten largest clones hold 4.1%. Sequenced material: PBMCs or T cells enriched from blood (not recorded which). This sequence originates from a man between 25 and 39 years old with acute COVID-19. The chain recombines TRBV5-4 with TRBJ2-3; no clear D. The CDR3 loop reads CASTPRSQPDTQYF. The CDR3 DNA follows: TGTGCCAGCACGCCGAGGAGCCAGCCGGATACGCAGTATTTT.